This T cell receptor beta chain was profiled in a study of blood T cells in healthy people across ages. Points from the study as a whole: Fewer expanded clones and more diversity marked long-lived versus aged donors. A strong correlation between TCR beta diversity and naive T cell percentage was seen.

With regard to this clonotype: No antigen is known for it. Relative to the germline gene, one junction end is altered; a read error may explain this.

Germline V gene sequence: CDR1 SGHTA, CDR2 FQGNSA. The CDR3 loop spans 15 amino acids. The authors ran a second PCR of roughly 6 to 12 cycles using a sample-barcoded 5' primer and a J-beta primer mix. TCRdb redid the calling of the 5' RACE reads with MiXCR, one entry per CDR3 protein. The sample yields approximately 1,000,000 distinct CDR3 sequences, 35% to 40% seen once. Source material: blood. The chain recombines TRBV7-2 with TRBJ2-3; possibly TRBD2 for D (5 bases). The receptor comes from a man between 18 and 29 years old in good health. CDR3 sequence: CAGSLGVRRTDTQYF. CDR3 coding DNA: TGTGCCGGCAGCTTAGGCGTCAGGAGGACAGATACGCAGTATTTT.